Described below is a single T cell receptor beta chain sequence and its context. Using immunoSEQ multiplex PCR, the repertoire was profiled, and TCRdb retains in-frame clones only, with some absent. There are over 150,000 clones in the sample; approximately 82% occur only once, and roughly 19% lies in the top ten. This specimen comes from a study of blood T cell repertoires in COVID-19. Overall study context: The cDNA or gDNA used as material had been derived from T cells, B-cell-depleted T cells, or PBMCs.

Germline V gene lookup returns CDR1 SGHKS and CDR2 YYEKEE (reference sequence). This CDR3 is 12 amino acids long. Trimming shortened V by 4 bases and J by 0 bases, and 2 bases separated the two germline ends. The sample taken for sequencing was peripheral blood. The clonotype originates from a woman in her 70s who had recovered from COVID-19. The chain couples TRBV5-5 to TRBJ1-3, with D hard to call. CDR3 residues: CASSLSGNTIYF. The CDR3 DNA is TGTGCCAGCAGCCTCTCTGGAAACACCATATATTTT.